This T cell receptor (beta chain) was sequenced during a study of blood T cells in healthy people across ages. Study results and caveats: Getting older went along with TCR beta diversity per million T cells dropping roughly linearly.

The authors ran a second PCR of roughly 6 to 12 cycles using a sample-barcoded 5' primer and a J-beta primer mix. A single record per CDR3 protein comes from TCRdb applying MiXCR to the 5' RACE reads. Counted here are 630,000 or so distinct CDR3 sequences, roughly 30% occurring once; the ten biggest clones make up less than 20%. This clonotype was detected only a few times. Its cognate antigen is unknown. Researchers report isolating at least 6.5 million PBMCs per sample. Trimming cost V 7 bases and J 6 bases, with 15 bases left between them. Germline V CDR1 and CDR2: LNHNV, YYDKDF (reference sequence). The CDR3 totals 13 residues.

This receptor was obtained from a woman older than 75 in good health. The chain recombines TRBV15 with TRBJ1-2; D is ambiguous. The sequenced material came from blood. The CDR3 protein is CATNTPGLDGYTF. The CDR3 DNA is TGTGCCACCAACACCCCCGGGTTAGATGGCTACACCTTC. Looking up the rest from reference TRBV15 and TRBJ1-2 gives the full variable domain: DAMVIQNPRYQVTQFGKPVTLSCSQTLNHNVMYWYQQKSSQAPKLLFHYYDKDFNNEADTPDNFQSRRPNTSFCFLDIRSPGLGDTAMYLCATNTPGLDGYTFGSGTRLTVV.